This T cell receptor beta chain was captured in a study of T cell responses to AZD1222 COVID-19 vaccine. General study findings and limits: Dominant CD4 TCR responses targeted spike regions 160-218 and 743-854. There were mostly white British donors and more females than males, and clonal diversity was possibly underestimated.

The V and J ends lost 7 bases and 0 bases, in that order; junction bases with no gene match: 9. Germline-derived CDR1 and CDR2 are LNHDA and SQIVND (reference sequence). The CDR3 sequence is 17 residues long. Assay used: immunoSEQ multiplex PCR; TCRdb lists only in-frame clones, some missing. This sample has about 200,000 clones; 85% to 95% occur once, and the top ten carry 3.5% to 4%. For this clone: As yet, its antigen is unknown.

This receptor was identified in an adult who received the MenACWY meningococcal vaccine as a control. The sample was peripheral blood, taken 28 days after the second dose of the MenACWY control vaccine. V usage is TRBV19 and J usage is TRBJ1-5, with 10 nucleotides matching TRBD1. For the CDR3, the DNA is TGTGCCAGTAACTTAGGGACAGGGGTTGGTAGCAATCAGCCCCAGCATTTT. Amino acid sequence: CASNLGTGVGSNQPQHF.